Below, 23 T cell receptor beta chains from the same sample are listed, as sequenced in a study of early T cells in non-severe SARS-CoV-2 infection (dated by TCRdb to the early 2020s). Receptor libraries were prepared by 5' RACE. Sequencing instrument: NextSeq 500. The public reads were reanalyzed by TCRdb: fastp trimming at Q25, MiXCR alignment, in-frame beta chains only. Every CDR3 protein is listed once, alongside the most common genes and DNA of its rows. The sample has roughly 86,000 distinct CDR3 sequences on record, around 15% of them singletons. Roughly 0.6% of the sample rests with the top ten. The sample taken for sequencing was whole blood. These receptors came from an adult who was a healthcare worker with PCR-confirmed SARS-CoV-2 infection or an uninfected control (not recorded which).

V usage is TRBV20-1 and J usage is TRBJ1-1, with TRBD1 matching 8 bases. The junction had 7 bases not matched to a gene; V was cut back by 6 bases and J by 1 base. The CDR3 is 14 residues long. Germline V lookup: CDR1 DFQATT, CDR2 SNEGSKA (reference sequence). CDR3 in amino acids: CSARLRGQNTEAFF. Here the CDR3 DNA reads TGCAGTGCCCGACTCAGGGGGCAGAACACTGAAGCTTTCTTT.

This clonotype was seen at least ten times. The chain employs TRBV7-7 and TRBJ2-5; a possible D gene is TRBD1 (5 bases). V was cut by 3 bases and J by 2 bases, with 10 bases left in between. CDR3 size: 14 residues. The germline V gene has CDR1 SSHAT and CDR2 FNYEAQ (reference sequence). The CDR3 reads CASSLGQLQETQYF. CDR3 DNA: TGTGCCAGCAGCTTGGGGCAGCTACAAGAGACCCAGTACTTC.

This chain connects TRBV20-1 to TRBJ1-2; TRBD1 aligns across 11 bases. CDR1 and CDR2 from the germline V gene are DFQATT and SNEGSKA (reference sequence). There are 15 residues in the CDR3. V lost 1 base and J lost 4; bases outside the gene matches: 5. The CDR3 DNA reads as TGCAGTGCTAGAGGTGGACAGGGGGCGGTCTATGGCTACACCTTC. It yields the protein CSARGGQGAVYGYTF.

The V call is TRBV29-1, the J call TRBJ1-2; 8 bases map to TRBD1. Germline V gene sequence: CDR1 SQVTM, CDR2 ANQGSEA. The J segment lost 5 bases and the V segment lost 2 bases, leaving 7 bases of the junction unmatched. This CDR3 has 14 residues. The CDR3 DNA reads TGCAGCGTTGAAAATGTCAGGGGGCGATATGGCTACACCTTC. Its protein is CSVENVRGRYGYTF.

This CDR3 is CASRGGPSGNTIYF. DNA for the CDR3: TGTGCCAGCAGGGGGGGCCCCTCTGGAAACACCATATATTTT. This sequence joins TRBV25-1 and TRBJ1-3, with a possible D match to TRBD1 (6 bases). Germline V gene sequence: CDR1 MGHDK, CDR2 SYGVNS. This CDR3 spans 14 amino acids. V dropped 6 bases and J dropped 0 bases, with 9 bases sitting between them.

The chain links TRBV12-3 or TRBV12-4 to TRBJ1-5, with 8 nucleotides matching TRBD1. The CDR3 spans 13 residues. The trim removed 5 bases at V and 14 bases at J, leaving 11 bases unmatched. CDR3 residues: CASSVEDRVVEHF. The DNA for the CDR3 is TGTGCCAGCAGTGTAGAGGACAGGGTGGTTGAGCATTTT.

Only a few counts were recorded for this clonotype. The rearrangement links TRBV5-4 to TRBJ2-1; a weak D match, TRBD1 (6 bases). With 4 bases removed from V and 4 bases from J, the gap between germline ends came to 9 bases. The length of the CDR3 is 13 residues. Per germline, CDR1 SGHNT and CDR2 YYREEE (reference sequence). The CDR3 DNA reads TGTGCCAGCAGCCGCGGACAGTACAATGAGCAGTTCTTC. Residues: CASSRGQYNEQFF. Complete variable domain (other parts from reference TRBV5-4 and TRBJ2-1): ETGVTQSPTHLIKTRGQQVTLRCSSQSGHNTVSWYQQALGQGPQFIFQYYREEENGRGNFPPRFSGLQFPNYSSELNVNALELDDSALYLCASSRGQYNEQFFGPGTRLTVL.

This clonotype has a count of ten or more. The chain has TRBV30 and TRBJ2-3; 8 bases map to TRBD2. After removal of 0 bases from V and 2 bases from J, the junction contained 7 bases not matched to a gene. The germline gives CDR1 GTSNPN, CDR2 SVGIG (reference sequence). The CDR3 sequence is 16 residues long. CDR3 amino acids: CAWSVGGGGSTDTQYF. CDR3 nucleotide sequence: TGTGCCTGGAGTGTGGGAGGCGGGGGGTCCACAGATACGCAGTATTTT.

This clonotype was found many times. The rearrangement uses TRBV2 and TRBJ2-7; either TRBD1 or TRBD2 may fit D (5 bases each). V was shortened by 6 bases and J by 1 base, with 19 bases between the two germline ends. In germline, CDR1 is SNHLY, CDR2 FYNNEI. The CDR3 contains 16 residues. CDR3 residues: CASRRTRGGYSYEQYV. The CDR3 coding sequence is TGTGCCAGCAGGAGGACGAGGGGCGGATATTCCTACGAGCAGTACGTC.

This rearrangement joins TRBV5-3 to TRBJ1-1, with 10 bases aligning to TRBD1. TRBV5-3 is an ORF, and what it does is uncertain. The V gene end was trimmed by 5 bases and the J gene end by 4 bases; junction bases not matched to a gene: 8. This CDR3 has 15 residues. For the CDR3, the DNA is TGTGCCAGAAGAAACCCGGGACAGGGGACCACTGAAGCTTTCTTT. This codes for CARRNPGQGTTEAFF.

This clonotype has just a few counts. The gene calls are TRBV20-1 and TRBJ2-1, with TRBD2 matching over 14 bases. The V segment lost 2 bases and the J segment 6 bases; nucleotides outside the gene matches: 12. Germline lookup yields CDR1 DFQATT and CDR2 SNEGSKA (reference sequence). The CDR3 runs to 18 residues. The CDR3 DNA reads TGCAGTGCTAGAAGTCCCGGACTAGCGGGGGGCGTCCTCAATGAGCAGTTCTTC. It encodes CSARSPGLAGGVLNEQFF.

This chain connects TRBV5-5 to TRBJ2-7; possibly TRBD1 for D (6 bases). The V gene lost 2 bases and the J gene lost 4 bases, with 13 bases spanning the gap. The CDR3 covers 14 residues. Germline assignment: CDR1 SGHKS and CDR2 YYEKEE (reference sequence). The CDR3 region has the DNA TGTGCCAGCAGCTTTGGCACAGGGCTATACGAGCAGTACGTC. It translates to CASSFGTGLYEQYV.

This clonotype was found a few times. This sequence joins TRBV29-1 and TRBJ2-3, with TRBD2 matching over 8 bases. The V gene end was trimmed by 3 bases and the J gene end by 1 base; junction bases not matched to a gene: 3. This CDR3 has 14 amino acids. Germline lookup yields CDR1 SQVTM and CDR2 ANQGSEA. In DNA form, the CDR3 reads TGCAGCGTTGATGCGGGGGGACGCACAGATACGCAGTATTTT. Residues: CSVDAGGRTDTQYF.

This clonotype was recorded many times. The rearrangement links TRBV12-3 or TRBV12-4 to TRBJ2-1, with unresolved D. The CDR3 length is 15 residues. Trimming removed 3 bases from V and 2 bases from J, with 11 bases in between. In DNA form, the CDR3 reads TGTGCCAGCAGTTTGTGGAGCAGGACCTACAATGAGCAGTTCTTC. Translated: CASSLWSRTYNEQFF.

In this sample, this clonotype turned up many times. V is TRBV2 and J is TRBJ2-3; tentative D call: TRBD1 (5 bases). CDR1 SNHLY and CDR2 FYNNEI come from the germline V gene. V dropped 3 bases and J dropped 1 base, with 8 bases sitting between them. The CDR3 is 14 residues long. This CDR3 is CASSDQGGTDTQYF. The CDR3 DNA reads TGTGCCAGCAGTGACCAGGGCGGCACAGATACGCAGTATTTT.

The V and J genes are TRBV7-3 and TRBJ2-2; TRBD1 agrees at 8 bases. CDR1 and CDR2 from the germline V gene are SGHTA and FQGTGA. The junction had 8 bases not matched to a gene; V was cut back by 6 bases and J by 5 bases. CDR3 length: 15 amino acids. CDR3 nucleotide sequence: TGTGCCAGCAGTTATGGACAGGGAGGAACCGGGGAGCTGTTTTTT. It yields the protein CASSYGQGGTGELFF.

This chain connects TRBV20-1 to TRBJ1-6, with 9 bases that match TRBD1. CDR1 and CDR2 (germline): DFQATT, SNEGSKA (reference sequence). V gave up 0 bases and J gave up 8 bases; unmatched junction bases: 5. The CDR3 contains 15 residues. CDR3 bases: TGCAGTGCTAGAGATGCGGGACAGGGCTATTCACCCCTCCACTTT. Protein: CSARDAGQGYSPLHF.

The genes are TRBV9 and TRBJ1-5; no definite D call. Trimming took off 0 bases at V and 0 bases at J, with 25 bases between the two ends. The germline V gene has CDR1 SGDLS and CDR2 YYNGEE. This CDR3 region has 21 residues. CDR3 in amino acids: CASSVVNVSPRSNYSNQPQHF. The CDR3 DNA is TGTGCCAGCAGCGTAGTCAACGTCTCACCAAGGAGTAATTATAGCAATCAGCCCCAGCATTTT. Variable domain in full (rest from reference TRBV9 and TRBJ1-5): DSGVTQTPKHLITATGQRVTLRCSPRSGDLSVYWYQQSLDQGLQFLIQYYNGEERAKGNILERFSAQQFPDLHSELNLSSLELGDSALYFCASSVVNVSPRSNYSNQPQHFGDGTRLSIL.

The sample holds a few counts of this clonotype. CDR3: CSARGAGTRDNEQFF. CDR3 DNA sequence: TGCAGCGCCCGGGGGGCCGGGACTCGGGACAATGAGCAGTTCTTC. The chain joins TRBV29-1 to TRBJ2-1, with D possibly TRBD2 on 7 matching bases. Between the trimmed V and J ends, which lost 7 bases and 5 bases, there was a span of 21 bases. Germline V gives CDR1 SQVTM, CDR2 ANQGSEA. CDR3 length equals 15 residues.

As to this clonotype: The junction shows a germline mismatch at one end, possibly a read error. This chain joins TRBV20-1 and TRBJ2-2; 9 bases agree with TRBD1. The CDR3 runs 15 residues. Germline V gene sequence: CDR1 DFQATT, CDR2 SNEGSKA (reference sequence). CDR3 nucleotide sequence: TGCAGTGCAACACCACAGGGGGCGAACCCCGGGGAGCTGTTTTTT. Translation gives CSATPQGANPGELFF.

This clonotype was observed a handful of times. The V call is TRBV19, the J call TRBJ2-3; TRBD1 aligns across 8 bases. Germline V gene lookup returns CDR1 LNHDA and CDR2 SQIVND (reference sequence). This CDR3 is 13 amino acids long. Unmatched junction bases numbered 4, after V lost 6 bases and J lost 5 bases. CDR3 amino acids: CASSGQGQDTQYF. In DNA, the CDR3 is TGTGCCAGTAGCGGACAGGGACAAGATACGCAGTATTTT.

The gene calls are TRBV5-1 and TRBJ1-4; D remains unclear. V was clipped by 0 bases and J by 7 bases, with 16 bases between them. The germline gives CDR1 SGHRS, CDR2 YFSETQ. The length of the CDR3 is 16 residues. Here the CDR3 reads CASSLGTEFRSEKLFF. The CDR3 DNA follows: TGCGCCAGCAGCTTGGGGACCGAGTTTCGGTCTGAAAAACTGTTTTTT.

J is TRBJ2-2 and V is TRBV20-1, with 7 bases identical to TRBD2. The CDR3 sequence is 17 residues long. Germline V gene sequence: CDR1 DFQATT, CDR2 SNEGSKA (reference sequence). J lost 3 bases, V lost 1 base, and 11 bases had no gene match. The CDR3 reads CSARVFSLGGDTGELFF. The CDR3 DNA reads as TGCAGTGCTAGAGTTTTTTCTTTGGGAGGGGACACCGGGGAGCTGTTTTTT.